This T cell receptor beta chain stems from a study of breast tumors, draining lymph nodes, adjacent tissues. Overall study findings and caveats: That most tumor T cells come from lymph nodes remained unproven. Luminal-like breast cancer showed significantly greater tumor-nontumor repertoire similarity than basal-like breast cancer did.

From the multiplex PCR reads, TCRdb called clonotypes with MiXCR, one entry per CDR3 protein. This sample has some 110,000 distinct CDR3 sequences; around 30% occur once, and the top ten carry approximately 5%. Breast cancer patients provided tissue from their axillary draining lymph nodes. Details on this clonotype: Its matching antigen is unknown. With a much larger clone just one base away, this may be a read error.

The CDR3 runs 15 residues. Looked up from germline, CDR1 is DFQATT and CDR2 is SNEGSKA (reference sequence). This clonotype originated in a female donor with breast cancer. Some clones in this sample may be carry-over from other donors' samples. Input material: axillary lymph node tissue. V is TRBV20-1 and J is TRBJ2-7; TRBD2 aligns across 10 bases. The CDR3, as DNA: TGCAGTGCTAGAGAAAGCGGGAGGGCCCCATACGAGCAGCACTTC. Translation gives CSARESGRAPYEQHF.